These 11 T cell receptor beta chains came from one sample sequenced in a study of blood T cell repertoires in COVID-19. Data came from immunoSEQ multiplex PCR; TCRdb stores just in-frame clones and leaves some out. The repertoire includes about 100,000 clones, around four fifths of them detected once, and around 29% sits in the top ten. The sample was peripheral blood. The receptors here all came from a man between 70 and 80 years old with active or convalescent COVID-19.

The chain links TRBV6-6 to TRBJ1-3; TRBD1 aligns across 7 bases. V shed 6 bases and J 9 bases; nucleotides not matched to a gene: 11. Germline CDR1 is MNHNY and CDR2 is SVGAGI (reference sequence). The CDR3 contains 14 residues. Here the CDR3 reads CASSSGTEATTIYF. CDR3 DNA: TGTGCCAGCAGCTCCGGGACAGAGGCAACCACCATATATTTT.

The genes are TRBV7-2 and TRBJ2-1, with 11 bases matching TRBD1. The germline V gene encodes CDR1 SGHTA and CDR2 FQGNSA. V trimming: 5 bases; J trimming: 5 bases; junction bases outside the gene matches: 5. The CDR3 is 15 amino acids. CDR3 DNA sequence: TGTGCCAGCAGCCCCAGGACAGGGGGCCACAATGAGCAGTTCTTC. Translation gives CASSPRTGGHNEQFF.

The rearrangement links TRBV24-1 to TRBJ2-1; D ambiguous. The CDR3 loop spans 12 amino acids. Deletions cut 3 bases from V and 9 bases from J, with 8 bases between. Germline CDR1 reads KGHDR; CDR2 reads SFDVKD. The chain's CDR3 is CATSDLLSEQFF. CDR3 nucleotides: TGTGCCACCAGTGATCTCCTCAGTGAGCAGTTCTTC.

This clone was observed once. The chain combines TRBV29-1 with TRBJ1-4; D gene uncertain. There are 13 residues in the CDR3. The germline V and J ends were trimmed by 4 bases and 4 bases, with 10 bases remaining between them. Looked up from germline, CDR1 is SQVTM and CDR2 is ANQGSEA. CDR3 in DNA: TGCAGCGTTGGGCGTGGACTTAATGAAAAACTGTTTTTT. Its translation is CSVGRGLNEKLFF.

The rearrangement uses TRBV6-5 and TRBJ2-1; 10 nucleotides align to TRBD1. The germline V gene encodes CDR1 MNHEY and CDR2 SVGAGI. V shed 5 bases, J shed 4 bases, and the junction held 2 bases outside the gene matches. The CDR3 has 14 residues. CDR3 protein: CASSPGQGYNEQFF. The CDR3 nucleotides are TGTGCCAGCAGTCCGGGACAGGGGTACAATGAGCAGTTCTTC.

The chain uses TRBV10-2 and TRBJ2-7; TRBD1 matches 7 bases. CDR3 length: 14 residues. Trimming cost V 0 bases and J 2 bases; bases outside gene matches: 1. Germline-derived CDR1 and CDR2 are WSHSY and SAAADI. CDR3 in DNA: TGCGCCAGCAGTGAGTCGGACAGGACCTACGAGCAGTACTTC. It encodes CASSESDRTYEQYF.

V is TRBV4-2 and J is TRBJ1-2; no firm D call. The CDR3 covers 14 residues. V lost 0 bases and J 6 bases, leaving 11 bases between the germline ends. CDR1 is LGHNA, CDR2 YNFKEQ, per germline. The CDR3 protein is CASSQDSPGDGYTF. CDR3 nucleotide sequence: TGTGCCAGCAGCCAAGATTCTCCGGGAGATGGCTACACCTTC.

The V gene is TRBV4-2, the J gene TRBJ2-3; D gene unclear. CDR3 length: 13 residues. Deletions cut 2 bases from V and 0 bases from J, with 3 bases between. Looked up from germline, CDR1 is LGHNA and CDR2 is YNFKEQ. The CDR3, as DNA: TGTGCCAGCAGCCAACAAAGCACAGATACGCAGTATTTT. Amino acids: CASSQQSTDTQYF.

This sequence joins TRBV6-6 and TRBJ2-5; TRBD2 agrees at 8 bases. Trimming took 2 bases from V and 9 from J; bases not matched to a gene: 8. This CDR3 spans 14 amino acids. Germline V CDR1 and CDR2: MNHNY, SVGAGI (reference sequence). In DNA form, the CDR3 reads TGTGCCAGCAGTTACCTGGGACTAGGGGCGGCCCAGTACTTC. This codes for CASSYLGLGAAQYF.

The chain links TRBV16 to TRBJ1-2; 7 nucleotides match TRBD1. Unmatched junction bases numbered 13, after V lost 5 bases and J lost 10 bases. This CDR3 is built from 14 residues. Germline V lookup: CDR1 KGHSY, CDR2 FQNENV. The CDR3 loop is CASSAPGTASIYTF. The CDR3 DNA sequence: TGTGCCAGCAGCGCCCCCGGGACAGCATCAATCTACACCTTC.

The rearrangement uses TRBV5-4 and TRBJ1-2; D is ambiguous. V was clipped by 2 bases and J by 8 bases, with 13 bases between them. The CDR3 runs 13 residues. Germline values: CDR1 SGHNT, CDR2 YYREEE (reference sequence). The CDR3 DNA is TGTGCCAGCAGCTTTGCTGGGCTAAGCGGCTACACCTTC. This translates into CASSFAGLSGYTF.